A single sample gave rise to the 27 T cell receptor beta chains below, sequenced in a study of blood T cell repertoires in COVID-19 (dated by TCRdb to the early 2020s). The method was the immunoSEQ multiplex PCR assay. Not all clones reach the TCRdb copy of this immuneACCESS table, which keeps in-frame sequences only. Checked studies attribute under half of the gap to unresolved V genes and leave the rest unexplained. Present in this sample are over 150,000 clones, about four fifths of which were seen just once. Around 32% of the sample belongs to the ten largest clones. Sequencing was performed on peripheral blood. These receptors came from a woman aged 55 to 70 with acute or convalescent COVID-19.

The V and J genes are TRBV19 and TRBJ2-3; tentatively, D is TRBD1 (6 bases). Germline CDR1 and CDR2: LNHDA and SQIVND (reference sequence). V was cut by 4 bases and J by 0 bases, with 14 bases left in between. This CDR3 is built from 16 residues. In nucleotides, the CDR3 is TGTGCCAGTAGTAGGGGGACAAATCCTAGCACAGATACGCAGTATTTT. Residues: CASSRGTNPSTDTQYF.

This chain uses TRBV7-9 with TRBJ1-2; perhaps TRBD1 as D (5 bases). Germline values: CDR1 SEHNR, CDR2 FQNEAQ (reference sequence). The CDR3 runs to 13 residues. V lost 3 bases, J lost 4 bases, and 9 bases lay in between. CDR3 DNA sequence: TGTGCCAGCAGCTTGGTCAGGGCCTATGGCTACACCTTC. It is translated as CASSLVRAYGYTF.

The chain is built from TRBV7-9 and TRBJ1-3; the D is unclear. Trimming shortened V by 4 bases and J by 0 bases, and 4 bases separated the two germline ends. CDR3 length equals 13 residues. Germline CDR1 and CDR2: SEHNR and FQNEAQ (reference sequence). CDR3 protein: CASSSNSGNTIYF. The CDR3 DNA sequence: TGTGCCAGCAGCTCTAACTCTGGAAACACCATATATTTT.

This chain joins TRBV10-3 and TRBJ2-1; 9 bases fit TRBD2. The junction had 15 bases not matched to a gene; V was cut back by 11 bases and J by 4 bases. CDR3 length: 16 amino acids. Germline loops: CDR1 ENHRY, CDR2 SYGVKD. CDR3 protein: CAHSRNSGGTYNEQFF. The CDR3 DNA sequence: TGTGCCCACTCCAGGAATAGCGGGGGAACGTACAATGAGCAGTTCTTC.

The CDR3 DNA sequence: TGTGCCACCAGTGCAGGCAGGGTTGTCGGTGGCTACACCTTC. Protein: CATSAGRVVGGYTF. The rearrangement links TRBV24-1 to TRBJ1-2; D possibly corresponds to TRBD1 (5 bases). The CDR3 is 14 amino acids. Germline V gene lookup returns CDR1 KGHDR and CDR2 SFDVKD. V lost 5 bases and J 7 bases, leaving 16 bases between the germline ends.

J is TRBJ1-4 and V is TRBV2, with D unresolved. The V and J ends lost 3 bases and 5 bases respectively, with 10 bases between them. This CDR3 contains 14 residues. Germline values: CDR1 SNHLY, CDR2 FYNNEI. The CDR3 nucleotides are TGTGCCAGCAGTGAGGCTTATTCGAATGAAAAACTGTTTTTT. Its protein product is CASSEAYSNEKLFF.

CDR3 region: CASSPTTDTLDEKLFF. CDR3 in DNA: TGCGCCAGCAGCCCAACAACGGACACCCTGGATGAAAAACTGTTTTTT. V usage is TRBV4-1 and J usage is TRBJ1-4, with D maybe TRBD1 (5 bases). The CDR3 runs to 16 residues. V lost 4 bases and J 6 bases, leaving 18 bases between the germline ends. In germline, CDR1 is MGHRA, CDR2 YSYEKL.

The V gene is TRBV5-1, the J gene TRBJ2-1; 11 nucleotides match TRBD2. Trimming removed 3 bases from V and 4 bases from J; junction bases left unmatched: 9. CDR3 length: 17 amino acids. From germline, CDR1 is SGHRS and CDR2 YFSETQ. CDR3 DNA: TGCGCCAGCAGCTCCAATATTCTAGCGGGGGGATACAATGAGCAGTTCTTC. Its protein product is CASSSNILAGGYNEQFF.

The chain carries TRBV29-1 and TRBJ1-1; 8 nucleotides line up with TRBD1. J was trimmed by 4 bases and V by 6 bases; bases with no gene match: 19. Germline lookup yields CDR1 SQVTM and CDR2 ANQGSEA. This CDR3 is 17 amino acids long. The DNA of the CDR3 is TGCAGCGTGATTACATTACAGGGGGTTAGGATAGGCACTGAAGCTTTCTTT. This sequence encodes CSVITLQGVRIGTEAFF.

The J gene is TRBJ2-1, the V gene TRBV5-1; 11 bases match TRBD1. CDR1 and CDR2 from the germline V gene are SGHRS and YFSETQ. V shed 5 bases, J shed 12 bases, and the junction held 16 bases outside the gene matches. CDR3 length: 16 amino acids. CDR3 bases: TGCGCCAGCAGTACGATCTGGGACAGGGGGGTTAGTGGGCAGTTCTTC. Translated: CASSTIWDRGVSGQFF.

The chain has TRBV27 and TRBJ1-2; TRBD1 aligns across 7 bases. The CDR3 spans 15 residues. Germline V CDR1 and CDR2: MNHEY, SMNVEV (reference sequence). Unmatched junction bases numbered 8, after V lost 4 bases and J lost 3 bases. The CDR3 coding sequence is TGTGCCAGCAGTTCCGTGCACAGGGGACACTATGGCTACACCTTC. Amino acid sequence: CASSSVHRGHYGYTF.

V is TRBV4-1 and J is TRBJ1-6, with D perhaps TRBD1 (5 bases). The germline V and J ends were trimmed by 1 base and 7 bases, with 11 bases remaining between them. The CDR3 contains 15 residues. CDR1 is MGHRA and CDR2 is YSYEKL in the germline V gene. The CDR3 DNA is TGCGCCAGCAGCCAAGGTGGTCAGGGAAATTCACCCCTCCACTTT. It codes for CASSQGGQGNSPLHF.

The CDR3 reads CASSSGGTGKETQYF. CDR3 sequence (DNA): TGCGCCAGCAGCTCTGGAGGGACAGGGAAAGAGACCCAGTACTTC. The chain has TRBV5-1 and TRBJ2-5, with 9 bases matching TRBD1. Germline lookup yields CDR1 SGHRS and CDR2 YFSETQ. This CDR3 has 15 residues. V lost 3 bases to trimming and J lost 3 bases; unmatched junction nucleotides: 6.

The chain joins TRBV4-1 to TRBJ2-7; TRBD2 matches at 14 bases. Germline CDR1 is MGHRA and CDR2 is YSYEKL. The CDR3 is made up of 18 amino acids. Trimming removed 3 bases from V and 2 bases from J; junction bases left unmatched: 9. This CDR3 reads CASSQQWTSGGLTYEQYV. The CDR3 region has the DNA TGCGCCAGCAGCCAGCAATGGACTAGCGGGGGGTTAACCTACGAGCAGTACGTC.

The chain links TRBV18 to TRBJ2-7; tentatively, D is TRBD1 (7 bases). The CDR3 has 14 amino acids. The V gene's germline CDR1 is KGHSH and CDR2 LQKENI. V dropped 3 bases and J dropped 2 bases, with 11 bases sitting between them. CDR3 DNA sequence: TGTGCCAGCTCACCGGCGGGACAGACCTACGAGCAGTACTTC. It yields the protein CASSPAGQTYEQYF.

The chain recombines TRBV5-1 with TRBJ2-1; tentatively, D is TRBD1 (6 bases). This CDR3 has 15 amino acids. CDR1 is SGHRS, CDR2 YFSETQ, per germline. V gave up 1 base and J gave up 0 bases, with 8 bases separating them. The CDR3 DNA is TGCGCCAGCAGCTTGACAGGGAGCTCCTACAATGAGCAGTTCTTC. Protein: CASSLTGSSYNEQFF.

CDR3 DNA sequence: TGTGCCAGCAGACAACAGGGGGCTAACACTGAAGCTTTCTTT. It is translated as CASRQQGANTEAFF. The V call is TRBV2, the J call TRBJ1-1; 9 nucleotides line up with TRBD1. The CDR3 consists of 14 residues. Trimming cost V 6 bases and J 2 bases; bases outside gene matches: 4. Germline CDR1 reads SNHLY; CDR2 reads FYNNEI.

This chain joins TRBV10-2 and TRBJ1-5, with 7 positions matching TRBD1. The CDR3 has 14 residues. Germline V gene lookup returns CDR1 WSHSY and CDR2 SAAADI. J was trimmed by 6 bases and V by 3 bases; bases with no gene match: 5. In DNA form, the CDR3 reads TGCGCCAGCAGTGAACAGGGGAGCGGTCAGCCCCAGCATTTT. Translating it yields CASSEQGSGQPQHF.

The chain employs TRBV6-5 and TRBJ1-2; TRBD1 matches at 7 bases. Germline-derived CDR1 and CDR2 are MNHEY and SVGAGI. The CDR3 consists of 14 residues. The J segment lost 2 bases and the V segment lost 2 bases, leaving 2 bases of the junction unmatched. Here the CDR3 reads CASSYMTGNYGYTF. DNA of the CDR3: TGTGCCAGCAGTTACATGACAGGGAACTATGGCTACACCTTC.

This chain connects TRBV19 to TRBJ2-3, with unresolved D. The V end was cut by 6 bases, the J end by 6 bases, with 10 bases between. CDR1 LNHDA and CDR2 SQIVND come from the germline V gene (reference sequence). The CDR3 runs to 12 residues. CDR3: CASRLNHDTQYF. CDR3 bases: TGTGCCAGTAGACTAAATCACGATACGCAGTATTTT.

The rearrangement uses TRBV5-1 and TRBJ2-1; 9 bases fit TRBD1. The junction had 7 bases not matched to a gene; V was cut back by 3 bases and J by 6 bases. The CDR3 totals 15 residues. Per germline, CDR1 SGHRS and CDR2 YFSETQ. The CDR3 loop reads CASSSGTGSGNEQFF. The CDR3 DNA reads TGCGCCAGCAGCTCTGGGACAGGGTCCGGCAATGAGCAGTTCTTC.

This clone was detected only a few times. The J gene is TRBJ2-2, the V gene TRBV7-3; weak D call: TRBD1 (6 bases). Germline loops: CDR1 SGHTA, CDR2 FQGTGA. The CDR3 length is 16 residues. Between the trimmed V and J ends, which lost 4 bases and 5 bases, there was a span of 17 bases. CDR3 in DNA: TGTGCCAGCAGCTCCCTCACAGGGTTATCTACCGGGGAGCTGTTTTTT. It is translated as CASSSLTGLSTGELFF.

V gene TRBV19 combines with J gene TRBJ1-3; D ambiguous. V lost 4 bases to trimming and J lost 8 bases, with 12 bases between them. The CDR3 is made up of 13 amino acids. Germline loops: CDR1 LNHDA, CDR2 SQIVND (reference sequence). DNA of the CDR3: TGTGCCAGTAGTACAGCTCACGGGGACACCATATATTTT. It specifies CASSTAHGDTIYF.

This sequence joins TRBV6-1 and TRBJ1-5, with 8 nucleotides matching TRBD1. Unmatched junction bases numbered 5, after V lost 2 bases and J lost 5 bases. The CDR3 totals 15 residues. Per germline, CDR1 MNHNS and CDR2 SASEGT. This CDR3 is CASSERGQGYQPQHF. DNA of the CDR3: TGTGCCAGCAGTGAAAGAGGACAGGGTTATCAGCCCCAGCATTTT.

The V call is TRBV7-3, the J call TRBJ2-3; tentative D call: TRBD1 (5 bases). V lost 0 bases and J lost 1, with 26 bases in between. Germline V lookup: CDR1 SGHTA, CDR2 FQGTGA. This CDR3 spans 21 amino acids. The CDR3 region is CASSLTVSTSCLRQRTDTQYF. CDR3 nucleotides: TGTGCCAGCAGCTTAACCGTTTCGACATCATGTCTTCGACAGCGCACAGATACGCAGTATTTT.

The V gene is TRBV6-5, the J gene TRBJ1-2; 7 positions match TRBD1. The germline V gene has CDR1 MNHEY and CDR2 SVGAGI. Trimming took 5 bases from V and 1 from J; bases not matched to a gene: 1. The CDR3 consists of 13 residues. CDR3 nucleotides: TGTGCCAGCAGTCGGGACAGTAACTATGGCTACACCTTC. It specifies CASSRDSNYGYTF.

The J gene is TRBJ1-2, the V gene TRBV10-2; possible D gene TRBD1, 5 bases. Trimming left V 7 bases short and J 4 bases short, with 16 bases between. The CDR3 runs 14 residues. Germline CDR1 and CDR2: WSHSY and SAAADI. The CDR3 bases are TGCGCCAGCACCCGAGGCAGGGAGGTCTATGGCTACACCTTC. Its translation is CASTRGREVYGYTF.